What follows is one T cell receptor beta chain and its context. The sample originates from a study of PD-L1 blockade in urothelial cancer. Synthetic templates analogous to TCR were spiked into all PCRs individually. Repertoires were generated with immunoSEQ multiplex PCR, while TCRdb's copy carries only in-frame clones and drops some. The sample consists of about 38,000 clones, around 85% of them appearing once. Specified time point: pretreatment peripheral blood. Germline V gene lookup returns CDR1 WNHNN and CDR2 SYGVQD (reference sequence). The ends were cut back, 6 bases at V and 3 bases at J, with 18 bases in the middle. The CDR3 has 16 residues.

The material was PBMCs, obtained around atezolizumab (anti-PD-L1) treatment. This TCR was sampled from a man at least 80 years old with urothelial cancer. This chain connects TRBV10-1 to TRBJ2-1, with a weak D call TRBD2 (6 bases). The CDR3 sequence: CASSEVGLAFYNEQFF. Here the CDR3 DNA reads TGCGCCAGCAGCGAGGTAGGCCTAGCGTTCTACAATGAGCAGTTCTTC.